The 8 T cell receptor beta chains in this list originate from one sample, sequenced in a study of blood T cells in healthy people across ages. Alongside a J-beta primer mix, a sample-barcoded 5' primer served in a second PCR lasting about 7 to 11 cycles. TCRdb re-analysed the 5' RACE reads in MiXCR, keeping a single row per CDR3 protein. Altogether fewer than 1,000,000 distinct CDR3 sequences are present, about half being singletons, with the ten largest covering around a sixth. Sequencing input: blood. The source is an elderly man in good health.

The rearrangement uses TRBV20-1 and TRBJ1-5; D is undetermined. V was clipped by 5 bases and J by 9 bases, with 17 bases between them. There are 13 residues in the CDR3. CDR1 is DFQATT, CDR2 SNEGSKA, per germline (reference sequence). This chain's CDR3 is CSAPPDGAWPQHF. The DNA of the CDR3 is TGCAGTGCTCCCCCGGACGGTGCATGGCCCCAGCATTTT.

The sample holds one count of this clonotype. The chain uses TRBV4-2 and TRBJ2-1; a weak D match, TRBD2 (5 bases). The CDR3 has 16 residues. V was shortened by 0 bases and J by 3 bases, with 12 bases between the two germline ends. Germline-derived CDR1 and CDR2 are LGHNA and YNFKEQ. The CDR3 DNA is TGTGCCAGCAGCCAAGATTGGGCCGCGGGCTACAATGAGCAGTTCTTC. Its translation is CASSQDWAAGYNEQFF.

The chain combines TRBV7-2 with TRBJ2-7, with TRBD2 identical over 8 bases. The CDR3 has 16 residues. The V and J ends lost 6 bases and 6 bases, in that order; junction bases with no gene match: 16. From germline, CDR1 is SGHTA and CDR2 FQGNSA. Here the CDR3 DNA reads TGTGCCAGCAGACTACAGACGGGAGGGCCGGCGTGCGAGCAGTACTTC. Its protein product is CASRLQTGGPACEQYF.

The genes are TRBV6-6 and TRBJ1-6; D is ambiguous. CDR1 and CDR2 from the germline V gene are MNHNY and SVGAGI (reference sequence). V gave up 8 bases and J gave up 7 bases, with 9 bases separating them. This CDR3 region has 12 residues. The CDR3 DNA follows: TGTGCCAGCGGCGAAGGGAATTCACCCCTCCACTTT. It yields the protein CASGEGNSPLHF.

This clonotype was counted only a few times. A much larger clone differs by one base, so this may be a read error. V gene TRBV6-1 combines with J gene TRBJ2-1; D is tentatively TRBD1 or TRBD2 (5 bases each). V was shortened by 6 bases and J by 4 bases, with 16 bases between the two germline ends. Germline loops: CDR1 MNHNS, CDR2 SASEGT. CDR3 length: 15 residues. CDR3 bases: TGTGCCAGCAGGGGGGACGTCCGCAGGTACAATGAGCAGTTCTTC. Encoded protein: CASRGDVRRYNEQFF.

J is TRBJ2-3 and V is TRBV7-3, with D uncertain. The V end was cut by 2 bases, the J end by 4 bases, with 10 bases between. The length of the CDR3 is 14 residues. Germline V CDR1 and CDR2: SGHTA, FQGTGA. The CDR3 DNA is TGTGCCAGCAGCTTAGCCCCTAGTTCAGATACGCAGTATTTT. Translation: CASSLAPSSDTQYF.

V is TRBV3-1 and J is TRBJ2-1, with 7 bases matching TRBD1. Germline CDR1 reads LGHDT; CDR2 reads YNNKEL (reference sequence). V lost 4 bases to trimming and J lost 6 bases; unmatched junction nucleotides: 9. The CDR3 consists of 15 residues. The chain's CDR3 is CASSRGTAALNEQFF. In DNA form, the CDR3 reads TGTGCCAGCAGCCGGGGGACAGCGGCACTCAATGAGCAGTTCTTC.

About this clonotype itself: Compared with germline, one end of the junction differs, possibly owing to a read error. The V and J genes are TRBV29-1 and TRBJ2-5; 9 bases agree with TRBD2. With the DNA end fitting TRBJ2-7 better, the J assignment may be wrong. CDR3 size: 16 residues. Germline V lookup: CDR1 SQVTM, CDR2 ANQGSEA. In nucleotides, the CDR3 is TGCAGCGCTGAAGTGCTCTCTAGCGGGGCAAATTACGAGCAGTACTTC. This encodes CSAEVLSSGANYEQYF.